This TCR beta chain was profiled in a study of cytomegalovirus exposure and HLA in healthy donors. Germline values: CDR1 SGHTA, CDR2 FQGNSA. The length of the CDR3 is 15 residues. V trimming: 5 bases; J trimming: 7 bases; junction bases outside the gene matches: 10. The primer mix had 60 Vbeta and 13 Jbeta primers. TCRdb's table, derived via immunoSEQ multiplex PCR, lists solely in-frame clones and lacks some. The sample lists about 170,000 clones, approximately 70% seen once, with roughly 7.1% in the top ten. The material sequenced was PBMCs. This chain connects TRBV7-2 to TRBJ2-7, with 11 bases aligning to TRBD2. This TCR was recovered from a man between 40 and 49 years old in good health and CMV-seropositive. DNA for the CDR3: TGTGCCAGCAGCCCCCTAGCGGGGGGCCCGGGGGAGCAGTACTTC. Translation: CASSPLAGGPGEQYF.